This T cell receptor beta chain comes out of a study of blood T cells in healthy people across ages. Study overall: For every two T cells, template switching captured about one barcoded beta molecule.

The authors ran a second PCR of roughly 6 to 12 cycles using a sample-barcoded 5' primer and a J-beta primer mix. A 12-random-nucleotide template-switch adaptor tagged each cDNA molecule. MiXCR was run by TCRdb on the 5' RACE reads, yielding one entry per CDR3 protein. The sample has approximately 800,000 distinct CDR3 sequences; roughly 35% are singletons. Samples each had at least 6 micrograms of total RNA extracted. Germline CDR1 and CDR2: LGHDT and YNNKEL (reference sequence). The V and J ends lost 1 base and 0 bases respectively, with 6 bases between them. The CDR3 spans 15 residues. The study's findings and limits: It was held that the diversity estimates obtained from one million T cells were underestimates.

This clonotype has just a few counts. Its antigen is still unknown. This clonotype was sampled from a man in his late teens or twenties in good health. The source material was blood. The rearrangement joins TRBV3-1 to TRBJ2-2, with TRBD1 as a possible D gene (5 bases). The CDR3 here is CASSQGQPNTGELFF. CDR3 in DNA: TGTGCCAGCAGCCAAGGACAGCCGAACACCGGGGAGCTGTTTTTT.